The 20 T cell receptor beta chains in this list originate from one sample, sequenced in a study of T cells in Graves' hyperthyroidism and ophthalmopathy. What was amplified from RNA transcripts were TCR beta CDR3 regions. An initial round of RT-PCR targeting the TCR CDR3 relied on the HTBI primer set. TCRdb analysed the multiplex PCR reads with MiXCR anew, one entry per CDR3 protein. The sample carries 600,000 to 700,000 distinct CDR3 sequences, roughly 46% recorded once. Input material: peripheral blood or thyroid tissue (not recorded which). The receptors stem from an adult man with Graves' disease, either hyperthyroidism or ophthalmopathy (not recorded which).

This clonotype was counted at least ten times. V gene TRBV7-9 combines with J gene TRBJ1-3; no clear D. This CDR3 region has 15 residues. CDR1 is SEHNR, CDR2 FQNEAQ, per germline (reference sequence). Trimming removed 0 bases from V and 0 bases from J, with 6 bases in between. CDR3 in amino acids: CASSLARLSGNTIYF. In nucleotides, the CDR3 is TGTGCCAGCAGCTTAGCCCGCCTCTCTGGAAACACCATATATTTT.

The rearrangement joins TRBV20-1 to TRBJ1-1; D may be TRBD1 (6 bases). CDR3 length: 13 residues. Germline V gives CDR1 DFQATT, CDR2 SNEGSKA (reference sequence). Deletions cut 4 bases from V and 10 bases from J, with 19 bases between. The CDR3 is CSAMDSRQDGAFF. CDR3 sequence (DNA): TGCAGTGCTATGGACAGCCGGCAAGATGGAGCTTTCTTT.

V and J are TRBV10-3 and TRBJ2-2, with a possible D match to TRBD2 (6 bases). The CDR3 runs 14 residues. V lost 5 bases to trimming and J lost 6 bases, with 13 bases between them. Germline values: CDR1 ENHRY, CDR2 SYGVKD. CDR3 sequence (DNA): TGTGCCATCAGTCCCCCCGGGGGATCCGGGGAGCTGTTTTTT. Encoded protein: CAISPPGGSGELFF.

In this sample, this clonotype turned up many times. J is TRBJ1-2 and V is TRBV15; D is ambiguous. Germline CDR1 and CDR2: LNHNV and YYDKDF (reference sequence). This CDR3 comprises 16 residues. The ends were cut back, 0 bases at V and 0 bases at J, with 11 bases in the middle. The CDR3 nucleotides are TGTGCCACCAGCAGAGATGGGCAGGCTTCTAACTATGGCTACACCTTC. This gives the protein CATSRDGQASNYGYTF.

This clonotype was seen only a few times. This chain links TRBV24-1 with TRBJ2-2, with D perhaps TRBD2 (5 bases). The CDR3 loop spans 14 amino acids. Germline CDR1 KGHDR, CDR2 SFDVKD. V dropped 2 bases and J dropped 7 bases, with 10 bases sitting between them. In DNA, the CDR3 is TGTGCCACCAGTGATTCCCCCGGACTCGGGGAGCTGTTTTTT. Protein sequence: CATSDSPGLGELFF.

The chain links TRBV5-1 to TRBJ2-7, with D perhaps TRBD1 or TRBD2 (5 bases each). Trimming took 4 bases from V and 5 from J, leaving 10 bases between them. The germline V gene has CDR1 SGHRS and CDR2 YFSETQ. CDR3 size: 12 residues. The DNA of the CDR3 is TGCGCCAGCAGCCGGGACCAGAACGAGCAGTACTTC. Translated: CASSRDQNEQYF.

The chain is built from TRBV6-1 and TRBJ1-5, with TRBD1 as a possible D gene (6 bases). The CDR3 runs 13 residues. Between the trimmed V and J ends, which lost 5 bases and 11 bases, there was a span of 16 bases. Germline V gene data show CDR1 as MNHNS and CDR2 as SASEGT. CDR3 protein: CASSYTGRETQHF. The CDR3 DNA follows: TGTGCCAGCAGTTATACAGGGAGAGAGACCCAGCATTTT.

About this clonotype itself: One base away lies a much larger clone, so this may be a sequencing read error. The rearrangement joins TRBV7-6 to TRBJ1-1; D may be TRBD1 (6 bases). Germline-derived CDR1 and CDR2 are SGHVS and FNYEAQ. This CDR3 region has 16 residues. Trimming pared 2 bases from V and 0 bases from J, leaving 13 bases between. Here the CDR3 reads CASSLCAGDMNTEAFF. CDR3 DNA sequence: TGTGCCAGCAGCTTATGTGCAGGGGACATGAACACTGAAGCTTTCTTT. Using reference TRBV7-6 and TRBJ1-1 for the parts outside the CDR3, the full variable domain is GAGVSQSPRYKVTKRGQDVALRCDPISGHVSLYWYRQALGQGPEFLTYFNYEAQQDKSGLPNDRFSAERPEGSISTLTIQRTEQRDSAMYRCASSLCAGDMNTEAFFGQGTRLTVV.

In this sample, this clonotype turned up many times. The chain is built from TRBV6-5 and TRBJ1-5, with D uncertain. CDR1 and CDR2 from the germline V gene are MNHEY and SVGAGI. Trimming took 7 bases from V and 2 from J, leaving 9 bases between them. The CDR3 covers 13 residues. DNA for the CDR3: TGTGCCAGCAACCCACCGGGCAATCAGCCCCAGCATTTT. Its protein product is CASNPPGNQPQHF.

The count of this clonotype is one. V gene TRBV29-1 combines with J gene TRBJ1-5; D call uncertain. The CDR3 sequence is 14 residues long. The germline V gene encodes CDR1 SQVTM and CDR2 ANQGSEA. Between the trimmed V and J ends, which lost 8 bases and 5 bases, there was a span of 19 bases. The chain's CDR3 is CSLAGFGGDQPQHF. For the CDR3, the DNA is TGCAGCTTAGCGGGGTTCGGCGGCGATCAGCCCCAGCATTTT.

This chain uses TRBV20-1 with TRBJ2-5; TRBD2 matches 13 bases. This CDR3 is 13 amino acids long. The junction had 5 bases not matched to a gene; V was cut back by 6 bases and J by 7 bases. Germline CDR1 is DFQATT and CDR2 is SNEGSKA (reference sequence). In nucleotides, the CDR3 is TGCAGTGCCCACCGGACTAGCGGGGGGACCCAGTACTTC. As protein: CSAHRTSGGTQYF.

V and J are TRBV20-1 and TRBJ2-7; 8 bases map to TRBD1. Germline V CDR1 and CDR2: DFQATT, SNEGSKA (reference sequence). The V and J ends lost 2 bases and 5 bases, in that order; junction bases with no gene match: 5. This CDR3 has 13 amino acids. The CDR3 bases are TGCAGTGCTAGACAGGGGGCGTTTGACGAGCAGTACTTC. It codes for CSARQGAFDEQYF.

The chain has TRBV7-9 and TRBJ1-2, with TRBD1 as a possible D gene (5 bases). The V end lost 2 bases, the J end lost 7 bases, and 14 bases lay between the germline ends. The CDR3 extends over 14 amino acids. Germline V CDR1 and CDR2: SEHNR, FQNEAQ (reference sequence). CDR3 DNA: TGTGCCAGCAGCTTAACGGGGGTAAACGCTGGCTACACCTTC. It is translated as CASSLTGVNAGYTF.

About this clonotype itself: A much larger clone lies one base from this, so it may be a read error. V gene TRBV7-8 combines with J gene TRBJ1-1; D uncertain. Germline CDR1 and CDR2: SGHVS and FQNEAQ. The CDR3 contains 15 residues. DNA for the CDR3: TGTGCCAGCAGCCTCATGGCGGTTCGGAACACTAAAGCTTTCTTT. Protein product: CASSLMAVRNTKAFF. Combining the CDR3 with reference TRBV7-8 and TRBJ1-1 gives the whole variable domain GAGVSQSPRYKVAKRGQDVALRCDPISGHVSLFWYQQALGQGPEFLTYFQNEAQLDKSGLPSDRFFAERPEGSVSTLKIQRTQQEDSAVYLCASSLMAVRNTKAFFGQGTRLTVV.

This chain uses TRBV10-3 with TRBJ1-2; 8 bases line up with TRBD1. The V gene end was trimmed by 10 bases and the J gene end by 1 base; junction bases not matched to a gene: 11. The CDR3 loop spans 15 amino acids. Germline-derived CDR1 and CDR2 are ENHRY and SYGVKD. The CDR3 is CASPATGAGNYGYTF. The CDR3 nucleotides are TGTGCCAGTCCGGCGACAGGGGCCGGTAACTATGGCTACACCTTC.

With respect to this clonotype: Since the CDR3 does not end with the conserved phenylalanine or tryptophan, this likely comes from a read error. V and J are TRBV7-2 and TRBJ2-5, with unresolved D. The CDR3 contains 16 residues. The germline V and J ends were trimmed by 0 bases and 1 base, with 12 bases remaining between them. Germline V gives CDR1 SGHTA, CDR2 FQGNSA. The CDR3 DNA follows: TGTGCCAGCAGCTTAGCTCCCCAGGTGCTCCAAGAGACCCAGTACCTC. This gives the protein CASSLAPQVLQETQYL.

This clonotype was seen a single time. This chain uses TRBV2 with TRBJ1-6, with 9 bases that match TRBD1. V was pared by 6 bases and J by 9 bases, with 6 bases of the junction left unmatched. There are 14 residues in the CDR3. In germline, CDR1 is SNHLY, CDR2 FYNNEI. The CDR3 nucleotides read TGTGCCAGCAGGCGGACAGGGGCCGGTTCACCCCTCCACTTT. Its protein is CASRRTGAGSPLHF. The complete variable domain, with remaining parts taken from reference TRBV2 and TRBJ1-6, reads EPEVTQTPSHQVTQMGQEVILRCVPISNHLYFYWYRQILGQKVEFLVSFYNNEISEKSEIFDDQFSVERPDGSNFTLKIRSTKLEDSAMYFCASRRTGAGSPLHFGNGTRLTVT.

Ten or more counts support this clonotype. The CDR3 DNA reads TGTGCCAGCAGCCCCGGACAGGTCGGCAATCAGCCCCAGCATTTT. Encoded protein: CASSPGQVGNQPQHF. The chain couples TRBV7-2 to TRBJ1-5; 7 bases fit TRBD1. The V gene's germline CDR1 is SGHTA and CDR2 FQGNSA. V gave up 5 bases and J gave up 2 bases; unmatched junction bases: 6. The CDR3 runs to 15 residues.

Turning to this clonotype: A single base separates this from a much larger clone, so it may be a read error. CDR3: CASGIRDRDSPLHF. As DNA, the CDR3 is TGTGCCAGCGGCATCCGGGACAGGGATTCACCCCTCCACTTT. The gene calls are TRBV7-9 and TRBJ1-6; 9 positions agree with TRBD1. The V gene end was trimmed by 8 bases and the J gene end by 8 bases; junction bases not matched to a gene: 7. Per germline, CDR1 SEHNR and CDR2 FQNEAQ (reference sequence). This CDR3 spans 14 amino acids.

This clonotype was detected only a few times. The chain recombines TRBV12-3 or TRBV12-4 with TRBJ2-5, with D unclear. This CDR3 contains 11 residues. Trimming removed 6 bases at V and 6 bases at J, with 8 bases between. CDR3 amino acids: CASSPGQTQYF. In DNA, the CDR3 is TGTGCCAGCAGCCCCGGACAGACCCAGTACTTC.